This T cell receptor (beta chain) was documented in a study of response to subunit inactivated influenza vaccine. Whole-study results and caveats: It was suggested by the authors that few new T cells are recruited by each seasonal influenza vaccination.

Germline values: CDR1 SGHTA, CDR2 FQGNSA. CDR3 length: 16 residues. The V and J ends lost 3 bases and 1 base, in that order; junction bases with no gene match: 4. Note on this clonotype: Its target is unknown.

TCRdb analysed the RT-PCR reads with MiXCR anew, one entry per CDR3 protein. The repertoire includes fewer than 700,000 distinct CDR3 sequences, 10% to 15% of them detected once, and approximately 14% sits in the top ten. Here the sequenced sample was PBMCs from blood, taken 45 days after vaccination. The chain has TRBV7-2 and TRBJ2-5; 11 bases match TRBD1. This clonotype was obtained from a man aged 50-59 years who received an inactivated influenza vaccine. In DNA, the CDR3 is TGTGCCAGCAGCTTCGGGACAGGGGGAACCCAAGAGACCCAGTACTTC. The encoded protein is CASSFGTGGTQETQYF.